These 22 T cell receptor beta chains originate from one sample sequenced in a study of T cells generated in artificial thymic organoids. Organoids aggregated human HSPCs with DLL1-transduced murine MS5 stromal cells. The seeding cells were CD34+CD3- hematopoietic stem and progenitor cells purified by FACS to remove T cells. Semi-nested PCR with reverse primers in the TRAC or TRBC constant regions amplified each chain separately. TCRdb recomputed calls from the 5' RACE reads with MiXCR, one row per CDR3 protein. The data show 7,500 to 9,000 distinct CDR3 sequences, 20% to 30% seen once. The antigens of these receptors remain unknown. Sequenced: naive CD8+ T cells grown in artificial thymic organoids from cord blood stem and progenitor cells. Subset here: CD3+TCRalphabeta+CD8SP T cells; for blood, CD45RO-CCR7+ naive CD8+ T cells. Every receptor here comes from a human donor who gave cord blood stem cells for thymic organoid culture, a cardiac surgery patient who gave postnatal thymus, or a blood donor (not recorded which).

The chain uses TRBV7-2 and TRBJ1-5; possibly TRBD1 for D (5 bases). Germline loops: CDR1 SGHTA, CDR2 FQGNSA. The CDR3 totals 17 residues. Trimming took 1 base from V and 0 from J, leaving 13 bases between them. CDR3 sequence: CASSLEAGIYSNQPQHF. The CDR3 nucleotides are TGTGCCAGCAGCTTAGAGGCAGGGATCTATAGCAATCAGCCCCAGCATTTT.

The rearrangement uses TRBV7-2 and TRBJ2-7; D unresolved. The length of the CDR3 is 14 residues. Germline values: CDR1 SGHTA, CDR2 FQGNSA. The germline V and J ends were trimmed by 5 bases and 3 bases, with 14 bases remaining between them. CDR3 sequence reads: CASSPGSVGYEQYF. The CDR3 DNA reads TGTGCCAGCAGCCCCGGGTCGGTTGGCTACGAGCAGTACTTC.

Within the sample, this clonotype is medium-sized. The chain employs TRBV4-1 and TRBJ2-1; 8 bases fit TRBD1. In germline, CDR1 is MGHRA, CDR2 YSYEKL. Trimming removed 2 bases from V and 7 bases from J; junction bases left unmatched: 4. The CDR3 has 14 residues. In nucleotides, the CDR3 is TGCGCCAGCAGCCAATACCAGGGGGCAAATGAGCAGTTCTTC. Its protein product is CASSQYQGANEQFF.

This clonotype is labeled as medium-sized (0.01 to 0.1%). V usage is TRBV7-9 and J usage is TRBJ2-2; D is possibly TRBD1 or TRBD2 (5 bases each). The CDR3 extends over 20 amino acids. Trimming removed 1 base from V and 1 base from J, with 22 bases in between. CDR1 is SEHNR and CDR2 is FQNEAQ in the germline V gene (reference sequence). CDR3 sequence (DNA): TGTGCCAGCAGCTTAGTAATAGGGATGCCGGGACCTTTGAACACCGGGGAGCTGTTTTTT. Its protein is CASSLVIGMPGPLNTGELFF.

This clonotype was found a few times. This sequence joins TRBV13 and TRBJ2-7; a possible D gene is TRBD2 (6 bases). The CDR3 is 14 residues long. Germline CDR1 reads PRHDT; CDR2 reads FYEKMQ (reference sequence). V was pared by 6 bases and J by 2 bases, with 14 bases between. CDR3 coding DNA: TGTGCCAGCAGTATCCGGGGAGGAGCCTACGAGCAGTACTTC. This sequence encodes CASSIRGGAYEQYF.

This clonotype ranks as medium-sized. This rearrangement joins TRBV5-1 to TRBJ1-1, with D possibly being TRBD1 (5 bases). Germline loops: CDR1 SGHRS, CDR2 YFSETQ. This CDR3 is built from 14 residues. The V end lost 1 base, the J end lost 1 base, and 8 bases lay between the germline ends. The CDR3 region has the DNA TGCGCCAGCAGCTTGAGGGGAGCGAACACTGAAGCTTTCTTT. Encoded protein: CASSLRGANTEAFF.

This clonotype was observed a handful of times. This chain uses TRBV28 with TRBJ1-2; weak D call: TRBD1 (5 bases). The CDR3 contains 14 residues. The V end lost 2 bases, the J end lost 1 base, and 8 bases lay between the germline ends. Germline V lookup: CDR1 MDHEN, CDR2 SYDVKM. CDR3 sequence reads: CASSLDRINYGYTF. DNA of the CDR3: TGTGCCAGCAGTTTAGACAGAATTAACTATGGCTACACCTTC.

This clonotype was detected a few times. The chain recombines TRBV4-1 with TRBJ2-7; 7 nucleotides match TRBD2. Per germline, CDR1 MGHRA and CDR2 YSYEKL. CDR3 length: 14 amino acids. V lost 0 bases to trimming and J lost 2 bases; unmatched junction nucleotides: 1. The CDR3 sequence is CASSQEGGAYEQYF. The DNA of the CDR3 is TGCGCCAGCAGCCAAGAGGGGGGGGCCTACGAGCAGTACTTC.

This chain links TRBV20-1 with TRBJ1-5; TRBD1 aligns across 8 bases. CDR1 DFQATT and CDR2 SNEGSKA come from the germline V gene (reference sequence). Trimming removed 6 bases from V and 2 bases from J; junction bases left unmatched: 6. The CDR3 runs to 14 residues. The DNA for the CDR3 is TGCAGTGCCACAGGGGGGCTTGGCAATCAGCCCCAGCATTTT. It encodes CSATGGLGNQPQHF.

Points on this clonotype: A much larger clone differs from this one at a single base, so this may be a read error. This rearrangement joins TRBV9 to TRBJ2-7; D might be TRBD1 (6 bases). With 0 bases removed from V and 6 bases from J, the gap between germline ends came to 13 bases. Germline V gene lookup returns CDR1 SGDLS and CDR2 YYNGEE. The CDR3 is made up of 14 amino acids. The CDR3 nucleotides are TGTGCCAGCAGCGTAGGGGGGACATGCGGCGAGCAGTACTTC. Protein sequence: CASSVGGTCGEQYF.

The chain is built from TRBV12-3 or TRBV12-4 and TRBJ2-1; 10 nucleotides align to TRBD2. The CDR3 is made up of 15 amino acids. The J segment lost 4 bases and the V segment lost 4 bases, leaving 4 bases of the junction unmatched. The CDR3 loop reads CASSSWTSGYNEQFF. In nucleotides, the CDR3 is TGTGCCAGCAGTTCGTGGACTAGCGGTTACAATGAGCAGTTCTTC.

By frequency in the sample, this clonotype is medium-sized (0.01 to 0.1%). The chain joins TRBV29-1 to TRBJ2-3; D is undetermined. The CDR3 loop spans 11 amino acids. Germline CDR1 is SQVTM and CDR2 is ANQGSEA. The ends were cut back, 6 bases at V and 5 bases at J, with 9 bases in the middle. The CDR3 sequence: CSVPFGDTQYF. The DNA for the CDR3 is TGCAGCGTCCCGTTCGGAGATACGCAGTATTTT.

By proportion, this clonotype is large. J is TRBJ1-6 and V is TRBV4-1; TRBD1 is a possible D gene (5 bases). V was shortened by 4 bases and J by 0 bases, with 10 bases between the two germline ends. The CDR3 is 16 amino acids. Germline loops: CDR1 MGHRA, CDR2 YSYEKL. The CDR3 nucleotides are TGCGCCAGCAGCCGACAGACCAGCTCCTATAATTCACCCCTCCACTTT. Amino acid sequence: CASSRQTSSYNSPLHF.

This chain connects TRBV6-1 to TRBJ1-6; 9 positions match TRBD1. The CDR3 runs to 15 residues. The V and J ends lost 5 bases and 6 bases, in that order; junction bases with no gene match: 5. Germline CDR1 and CDR2: MNHNS and SASEGT. CDR3 DNA sequence: TGTGCCAGCAGTTCGGGGACAGGGTTTAATTCACCCCTCCACTTT. Amino acid sequence: CASSSGTGFNSPLHF.

This clonotype is categorized as medium-sized. The chain has TRBV27 and TRBJ1-3; D is possibly TRBD1 (5 bases). The germline V gene has CDR1 MNHEY and CDR2 SMNVEV (reference sequence). V was trimmed by 3 bases and J by 4 bases, leaving 10 bases between them. The CDR3 has 14 amino acids. CDR3 nucleotides: TGTGCCAGCAGTTTTAGGAGGGGAGGAAACACCATATATTTT. Its translation is CASSFRRGGNTIYF.

This clonotype turned up a few times. This chain's CDR3 is CASSPDYEQYF. CDR3 DNA sequence: TGTGCCAGCAGCCCGGACTACGAGCAGTACTTC. The chain joins TRBV6-2 or TRBV6-3 to TRBJ2-7, with D unclear. V was clipped by 6 bases and J by 3 bases, with 6 bases between them. The CDR3 covers 11 residues. In germline, CDR1 is MNHEY, CDR2 SVGEGT.

This clonotype is medium-sized within its sample. CDR3 nucleotide sequence: TGCAGTGCTAGATCGGGACCGAGAATAGACTATGGCTACACCTTC. Its translation: CSARSGPRIDYGYTF. This chain uses TRBV20-1 with TRBJ1-2; D perhaps matches TRBD1 (5 bases). Germline loops: CDR1 DFQATT, CDR2 SNEGSKA (reference sequence). Between the trimmed V and J ends, which lost 2 bases and 3 bases, there was a span of 16 bases. This CDR3 spans 15 amino acids.

This clonotype was picked up a small number of times. The rearrangement uses TRBV5-1 and TRBJ1-4; D is undetermined. The germline V gene encodes CDR1 SGHRS and CDR2 YFSETQ. The V end was cut by 1 base, the J end by 5 bases, with 15 bases between. The CDR3 is 16 amino acids. The CDR3 is CASSLSPTAPNEKLFF. In DNA form, the CDR3 reads TGCGCCAGCAGCTTGTCTCCGACGGCACCAAATGAAAAACTGTTTTTT.

Judged by abundance, this clonotype is medium-sized (0.01 to 0.1%). This chain links TRBV3-1 with TRBJ1-1, with D uncertain. CDR1 is LGHDT, CDR2 YNNKEL, per germline (reference sequence). The CDR3 extends over 14 amino acids. Trimming removed 4 bases at V and 5 bases at J, with 14 bases between. CDR3 nucleotides: TGTGCCAGCAGCCCGGGCCCCCGCGAGACTGAAGCTTTCTTT. It encodes CASSPGPRETEAFF. The entire variable domain, with the rest obtained from reference TRBV3-1 and TRBJ1-1, is as follows: DTAVSQTPKYLVTQMGNDKSIKCEQNLGHDTMYWYKQDSKKFLKIMFSYNNKELIINETVPNRFSPKSPDKAHLNLHINSLELGDSAVYFCASSPGPRETEAFFGQGTRLTVV.

This clonotype appeared a few times. This chain joins TRBV5-1 and TRBJ1-2, with D unresolved. Trimming removed 3 bases from V and 4 bases from J, with 13 bases in between. The CDR3 loop spans 14 amino acids. Germline V CDR1 and CDR2: SGHRS, YFSETQ. The CDR3, as DNA: TGCGCCAGCAGCTCCGACGTCTGGGGCTATGGCTACACCTTC. Translated, it gives CASSSDVWGYGYTF.

About this clonotype itself: Germline and junction disagree at one end, which may indicate a read error. The chain uses TRBV6-1 and TRBJ1-5; D remains unclear. CDR3 length: 17 amino acids. Per the germline V gene, CDR1 is MNHNS and CDR2 is SASEGT. Here the CDR3 DNA reads TGTGCCCGCAGTGAAATCAGAGGGCGCCCTAGCAATCAGCCCCAGCATTTT. This translates into CARSEIRGRPSNQPQHF.

This clonotype was recorded a few times. The chain joins TRBV4-1 to TRBJ2-3, with D uncertain. The CDR3 covers 15 residues. Trimming took off 1 base at V and 0 bases at J, with 8 bases between the two ends. The germline gives CDR1 MGHRA, CDR2 YSYEKL. CDR3 nucleotide sequence: TGCGCCAGCAGCCAAGTAGTGGGGAGCACAGATACGCAGTATTTT. Translated: CASSQVVGSTDTQYF.